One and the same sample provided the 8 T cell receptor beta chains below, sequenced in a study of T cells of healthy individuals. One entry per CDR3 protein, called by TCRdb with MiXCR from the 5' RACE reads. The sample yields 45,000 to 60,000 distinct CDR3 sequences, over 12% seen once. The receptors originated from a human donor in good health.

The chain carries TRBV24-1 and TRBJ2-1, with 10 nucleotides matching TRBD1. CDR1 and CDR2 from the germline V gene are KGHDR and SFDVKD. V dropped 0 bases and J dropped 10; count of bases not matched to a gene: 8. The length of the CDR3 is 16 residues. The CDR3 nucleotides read TGTGCCACCAGTGATTTGAGGGGACAGGGGAGCGGCGAGCAGTTCTTC. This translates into CATSDLRGQGSGEQFF.

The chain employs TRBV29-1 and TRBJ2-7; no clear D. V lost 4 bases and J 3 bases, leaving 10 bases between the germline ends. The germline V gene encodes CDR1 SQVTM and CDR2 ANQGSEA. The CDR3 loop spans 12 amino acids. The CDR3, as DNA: TGCAGCGTTGTGGGGTATGTCTACGAGCAGTACTTC. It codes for CSVVGYVYEQYF.

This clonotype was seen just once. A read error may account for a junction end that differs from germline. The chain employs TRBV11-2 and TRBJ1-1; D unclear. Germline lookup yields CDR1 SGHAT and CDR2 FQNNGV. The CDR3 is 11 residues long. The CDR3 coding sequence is TGTACCAGCGCCCGCAACACTGAAGCTTTCTTT. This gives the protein CTSARNTEAFF.

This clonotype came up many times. Written as DNA, the CDR3 is TGTGCCAGCGGAGGATTCCCGGGACAGGGGAACTACAATGAGCAGTTCTTC. It specifies CASGGFPGQGNYNEQFF. The chain recombines TRBV9 with TRBJ2-1; 10 bases map to TRBD1. Germline V CDR1 and CDR2: SGDLS, YYNGEE. The length of the CDR3 is 17 residues. J was trimmed by 3 bases and V by 7 bases; bases with no gene match: 13.

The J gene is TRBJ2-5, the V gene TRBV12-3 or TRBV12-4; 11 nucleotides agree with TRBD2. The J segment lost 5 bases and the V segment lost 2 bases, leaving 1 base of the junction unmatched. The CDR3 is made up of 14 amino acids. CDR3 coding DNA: TGTGCCAGCAGTTTACGACTAGCGGGGGAGACCCAGTACTTC. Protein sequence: CASSLRLAGETQYF.

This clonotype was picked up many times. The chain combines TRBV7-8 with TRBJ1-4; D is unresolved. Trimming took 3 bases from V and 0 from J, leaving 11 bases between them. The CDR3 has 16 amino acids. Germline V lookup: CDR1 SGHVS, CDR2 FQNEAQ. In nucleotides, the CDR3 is TGTGCCAGCAGCTTCGACCTGAATCCAACTAATGAAAAACTGTTTTTT. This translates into CASSFDLNPTNEKLFF.

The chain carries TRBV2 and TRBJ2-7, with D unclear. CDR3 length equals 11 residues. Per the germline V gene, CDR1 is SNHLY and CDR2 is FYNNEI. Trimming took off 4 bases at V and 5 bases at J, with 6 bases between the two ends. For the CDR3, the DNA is TGTGCCAGCAGTGTTTTTGACGAGCAGTACTTC. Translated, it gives CASSVFDEQYF.

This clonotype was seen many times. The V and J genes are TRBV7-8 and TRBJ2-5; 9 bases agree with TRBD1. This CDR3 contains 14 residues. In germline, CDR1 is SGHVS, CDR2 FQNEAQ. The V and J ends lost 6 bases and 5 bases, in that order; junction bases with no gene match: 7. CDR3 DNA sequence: TGTGCCAGCAGTCCGGACAGGGGAGACGAGACCCAGTACTTC. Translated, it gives CASSPDRGDETQYF.